The present T cell receptor (beta chain) was sequenced within a study of cytomegalovirus exposure and HLA in healthy donors. Findings of the study overall: The classifier reportedly diagnosed cytomegalovirus status with high sensitivity and specificity. While the bulk of TCR sequences proved rare, some public TCRs turned up in many donors.

Worth noting for this clone: The antigen remains undetermined.

The donors formed part of the roughly 120-subject validation cohort, distinct from the roughly 700-subject first cohort. Germline V gene lookup returns CDR1 LGHNA and CDR2 YNFKEQ. This CDR3 is built from 14 residues. Deletions cut 1 base from V and 4 bases from J, with 10 bases between. Using immunoSEQ multiplex PCR, the repertoire was profiled, and TCRdb retains in-frame clones only, with some absent. The table includes about 240,000 clones, around nine tenths detected once. The origin of this receptor is a man aged 18 to 30 in good health and CMV-seronegative. The gene calls are TRBV4-2 and TRBJ1-2, with D hard to call. What was sequenced was PBMCs. The CDR3 is CASSQVPPGYGYTF. The CDR3, as DNA: TGTGCCAGCAGCCAAGTTCCACCGGGCTATGGCTACACCTTC.